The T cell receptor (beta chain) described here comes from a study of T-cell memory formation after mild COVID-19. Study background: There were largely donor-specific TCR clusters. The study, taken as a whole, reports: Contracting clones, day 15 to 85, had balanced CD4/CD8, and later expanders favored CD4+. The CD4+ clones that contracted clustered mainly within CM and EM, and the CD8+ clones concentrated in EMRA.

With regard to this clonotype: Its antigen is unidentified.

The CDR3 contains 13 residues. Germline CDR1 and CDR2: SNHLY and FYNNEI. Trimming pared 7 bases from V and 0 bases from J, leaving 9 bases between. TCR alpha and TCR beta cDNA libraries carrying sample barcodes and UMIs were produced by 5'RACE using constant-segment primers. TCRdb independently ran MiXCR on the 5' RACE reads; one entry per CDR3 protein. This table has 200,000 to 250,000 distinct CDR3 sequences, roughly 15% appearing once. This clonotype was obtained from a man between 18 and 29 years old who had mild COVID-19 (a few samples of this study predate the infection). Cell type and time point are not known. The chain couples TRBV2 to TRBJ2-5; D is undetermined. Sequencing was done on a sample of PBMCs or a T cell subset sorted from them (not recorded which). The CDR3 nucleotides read TGTGCCAGCAATGCACTAAACCAAGAGACCCAGTACTTC. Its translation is CASNALNQETQYF.